This TCR beta chain comes out of a study of Ad26.COV2.S vaccination and SARS-CoV-2 variants. Libraries were prepared by immunoSEQ multiplex PCR; TCRdb keeps only in-frame clonotypes and omits some of them. This sample yields around 94,000 clones, of which over 70% are seen a single time; approximately 15% belongs to the top ten. Trimming shortened V by 5 bases and J by 2 bases, and 9 bases separated the two germline ends. Germline loops: CDR1 MDHEN, CDR2 SYDVKM. The length of the CDR3 is 13 residues. About this clone itself: The target antigen is unknown.

Overall study results and limits: Recipients of either vaccine or placebo displayed similar breadth of non-spike TCRs. Ad26.COV2.S recipients had broader spike-specific TCRs (P = 0.0014). Substantial breadth was reported for post-vaccination spike-specific CD8+ and CD4+ T cells.

This TCR came from a human donor who had recovered from COVID-19. The sequences come from peripheral blood, collected after recovery from COVID-19. The V call is TRBV28, the J call TRBJ2-5; D possibly corresponds to TRBD1 (6 bases). CDR3 in amino acids: CASSRGWQETQYF. The CDR3 coding sequence is TGTGCCAGCAGTAGGGGGTGGCAAGAGACCCAGTACTTC.